The 7 T cell receptor beta chains given below trace back to one sample, sequenced in a study of T cell responses to AZD1222 COVID-19 vaccine. The method was immunoSEQ multiplex PCR; TCRdb's version includes in-frame clones alone and lacks a portion of them. The table has about 150,000 clones, roughly nine tenths seen once; the top ten hold approximately 3.6%. The sequencing here drew on peripheral blood, taken 28 days after the second AZD1222 dose. The source of these receptors is an adult who received the AZD1222 COVID-19 vaccine.

The gene calls are TRBV10-3 and TRBJ1-2; 7 nucleotides match TRBD1. The V gene's germline CDR1 is ENHRY and CDR2 SYGVKD. V trimming: 3 bases; J trimming: 5 bases; junction bases outside the gene matches: 6. The CDR3 has 14 amino acids. The DNA for the CDR3 is TGTGCCATCAGTGAATCCGGGACAGAGTATGGCTACACCTTC. It is translated as CAISESGTEYGYTF.

This chain links TRBV3-1 (or the pseudogene TRBV3-2) with TRBJ1-6, with D unclear. This CDR3 comprises 16 residues. Per germline, CDR1 LGHDT and CDR2 YNNKEL (reference sequence). Trimming removed 1 base at V and 9 bases at J, with 16 bases between. CDR3 nucleotides: TGTGCCAGCAGCCAAGTCTCCCTCGGTTCTGGTTCACCCCTCCACTTT. Translation: CASSQVSLGSGSPLHF.

The rearrangement joins TRBV5-1 to TRBJ1-1; 7 bases are a match to TRBD1. V lost 0 bases, J lost 6 bases, and 8 bases stayed unmatched. The CDR3 has 15 residues. Germline V lookup: CDR1 SGHRS, CDR2 YFSETQ. The chain's CDR3 is CASSLGARQGSEAFF. In DNA form, the CDR3 reads TGCGCCAGCAGCTTGGGGGCAAGACAGGGATCTGAAGCTTTCTTT. Looking up the rest from reference TRBV5-1 and TRBJ1-1 gives the full variable domain: KAGVTQTPRYLIKTRGQQVTLSCSPISGHRSVSWYQQTPGQGLQFLFEYFSETQRNKGNFPGRFSGRQFSNSRSEMNVSTLELGDSALYLCASSLGARQGSEAFFGQGTRLTVV.

The V gene is TRBV5-1, the J gene TRBJ2-1, with 13 positions matching TRBD2. The V segment lost 0 bases and the J segment 5 bases; nucleotides outside the gene matches: 11. The CDR3 is 19 residues long. Germline CDR1 SGHRS, CDR2 YFSETQ. CDR3 loop: CASSLATSGGALPHNEQFF. The DNA of the CDR3 is TGCGCCAGCAGCTTGGCCACTAGCGGGGGGGCATTACCCCACAATGAGCAGTTCTTC. The variable domain in full, completed from reference TRBV5-1 and TRBJ2-1, reads KAGVTQTPRYLIKTRGQQVTLSCSPISGHRSVSWYQQTPGQGLQFLFEYFSETQRNKGNFPGRFSGRQFSNSRSEMNVSTLELGDSALYLCASSLATSGGALPHNEQFFGPGTRLTVL.

The CDR3 spells CASSPRVPVGLKSSYEQYF. The DNA for the CDR3 is TGTGCCAGCTCACCTCGTGTACCGGTCGGACTCAAGAGCTCCTACGAGCAGTACTTC. This chain joins TRBV18 and TRBJ2-7, with D possibly matching TRBD2 (5 bases). CDR1 and CDR2 (germline): KGHSH, LQKENI. The CDR3 spans 19 residues. V shed 3 bases and J shed 0 bases, with 24 bases lying between them.

This clone was detected once. The chain recombines TRBV11-2 with TRBJ2-7; D unclear. The CDR3 is 14 residues long. Trimming pared 3 bases from V and 1 base from J, leaving 10 bases between. Germline V gene lookup returns CDR1 SGHAT and CDR2 FQNNGV. The CDR3 region has the DNA TGTGCCAGCAGCTTCCATACGGAATCCTACGAGCAGTACTTC. Translation gives CASSFHTESYEQYF.

V gene TRBV5-1 combines with J gene TRBJ1-1, with TRBD1 identical over 7 bases. The V gene end was trimmed by 3 bases and the J gene end by 1 base; junction bases not matched to a gene: 15. Germline assignment: CDR1 SGHRS and CDR2 YFSETQ. CDR3 length: 18 residues. The CDR3 nucleotides are TGCGCCAGCAGCTCGCCCGACCGTTTGACAGGGTCGAACACTGAAGCTTTCTTT. Encoded protein: CASSSPDRLTGSNTEAFF.